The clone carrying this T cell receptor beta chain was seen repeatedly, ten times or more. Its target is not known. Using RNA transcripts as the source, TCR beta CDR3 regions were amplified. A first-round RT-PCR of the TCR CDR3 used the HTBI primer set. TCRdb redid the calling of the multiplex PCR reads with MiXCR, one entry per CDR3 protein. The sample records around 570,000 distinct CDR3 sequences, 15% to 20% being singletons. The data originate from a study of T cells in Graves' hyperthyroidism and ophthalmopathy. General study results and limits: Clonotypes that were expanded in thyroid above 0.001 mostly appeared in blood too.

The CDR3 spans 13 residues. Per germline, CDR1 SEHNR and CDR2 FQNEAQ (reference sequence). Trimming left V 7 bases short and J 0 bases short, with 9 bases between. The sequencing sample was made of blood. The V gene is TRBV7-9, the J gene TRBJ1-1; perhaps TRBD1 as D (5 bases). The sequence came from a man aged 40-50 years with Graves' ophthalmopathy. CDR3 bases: TGTGCCAGCAACGCACAGGTGAACACTGAAGCTTTCTTT. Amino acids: CASNAQVNTEAFF.